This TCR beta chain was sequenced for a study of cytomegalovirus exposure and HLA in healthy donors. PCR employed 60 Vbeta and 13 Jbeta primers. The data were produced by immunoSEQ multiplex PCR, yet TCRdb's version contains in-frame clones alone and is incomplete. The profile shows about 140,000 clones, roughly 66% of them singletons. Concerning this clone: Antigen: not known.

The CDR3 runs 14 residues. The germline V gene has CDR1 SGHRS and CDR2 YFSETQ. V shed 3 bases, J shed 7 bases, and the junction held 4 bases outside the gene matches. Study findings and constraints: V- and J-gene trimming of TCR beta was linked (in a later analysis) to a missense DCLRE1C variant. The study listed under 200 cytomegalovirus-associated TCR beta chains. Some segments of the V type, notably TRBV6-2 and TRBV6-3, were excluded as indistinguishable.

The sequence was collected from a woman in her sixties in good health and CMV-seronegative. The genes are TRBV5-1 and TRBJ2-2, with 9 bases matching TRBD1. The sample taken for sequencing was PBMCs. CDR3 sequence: CASSSRTGVGELFF. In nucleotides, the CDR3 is TGCGCCAGCAGCTCGAGGACAGGGGTCGGGGAGCTGTTTTTT.